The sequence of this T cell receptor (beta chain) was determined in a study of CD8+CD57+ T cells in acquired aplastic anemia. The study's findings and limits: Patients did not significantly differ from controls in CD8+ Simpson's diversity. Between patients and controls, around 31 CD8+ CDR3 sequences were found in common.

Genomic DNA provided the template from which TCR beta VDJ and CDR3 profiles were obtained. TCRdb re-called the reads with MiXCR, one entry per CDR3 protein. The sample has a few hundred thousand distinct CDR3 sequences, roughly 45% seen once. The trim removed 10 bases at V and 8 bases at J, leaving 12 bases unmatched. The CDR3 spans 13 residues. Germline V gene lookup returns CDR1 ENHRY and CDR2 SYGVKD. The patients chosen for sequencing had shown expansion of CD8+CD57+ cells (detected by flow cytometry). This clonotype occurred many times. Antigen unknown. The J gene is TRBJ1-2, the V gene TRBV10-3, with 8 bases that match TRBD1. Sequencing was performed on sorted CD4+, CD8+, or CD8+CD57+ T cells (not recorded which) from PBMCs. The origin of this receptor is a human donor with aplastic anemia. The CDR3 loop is CASQGDRSSGYTF. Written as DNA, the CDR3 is TGTGCCAGCCAAGGGGACAGGTCTTCAGGCTACACCTTC.